This T cell receptor beta chain comes out of a study of shared clonotypes between healthy human individuals. Study-wide background: Each donor's CD8 memory used one plate, CD8 naive two, each CD4 subset three.

It was at deep level that the assay was run. Method: immunoSEQ multiplex PCR; TCRdb's copy keeps in-frame clones and lacks some. The sample yields roughly 2 million clones, roughly 94% seen once. Points from the study as a whole: Larger estimated richness was generally seen in naive subsets than in memory subsets.

CD45RO-negative cells were positively selected for CCR7, leaving out terminally differentiated effector memory CD45RA+ cells. The study drew all its donors from Caucasian adults living in Nashville, Tennessee. This clone is a singleton in its sample. Its cognate antigen is unknown. The CDR3 runs to 15 residues. The V gene end was trimmed by 3 bases and the J gene end by 8 bases; junction bases not matched to a gene: 9. CDR1 and CDR2 from the germline V gene are SGHDT and YYEEEE. The chain has TRBV5-6 and TRBJ1-4; 8 nucleotides line up with TRBD1. Sequenced: naive CD8+ T cells sorted from blood. The receptor was isolated from a man in his late teens or twenties in good health. The CDR3 region has the DNA TGTGCCAGCAGCTCGTCGACAGGGGTAATCGAAAAACTGTTTTTT. Its protein product is CASSSSTGVIEKLFF.